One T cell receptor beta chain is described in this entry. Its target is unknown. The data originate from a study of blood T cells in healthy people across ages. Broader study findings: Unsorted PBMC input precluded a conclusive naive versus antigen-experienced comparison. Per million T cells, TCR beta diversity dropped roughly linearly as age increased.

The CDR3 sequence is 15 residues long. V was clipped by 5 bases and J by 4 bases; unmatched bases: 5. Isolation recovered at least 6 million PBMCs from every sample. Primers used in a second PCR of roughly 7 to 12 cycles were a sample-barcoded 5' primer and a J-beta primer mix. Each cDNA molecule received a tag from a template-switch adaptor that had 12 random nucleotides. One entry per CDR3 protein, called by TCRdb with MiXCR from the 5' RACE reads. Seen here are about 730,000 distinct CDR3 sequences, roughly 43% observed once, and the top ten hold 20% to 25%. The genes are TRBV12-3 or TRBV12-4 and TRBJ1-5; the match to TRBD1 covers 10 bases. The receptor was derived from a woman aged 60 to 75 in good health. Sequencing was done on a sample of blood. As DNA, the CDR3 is TGTGCCAGCAGTCCCGGACAGGGGGTTAATCAGCCCCAGCATTTT. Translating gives CASSPGQGVNQPQHF.